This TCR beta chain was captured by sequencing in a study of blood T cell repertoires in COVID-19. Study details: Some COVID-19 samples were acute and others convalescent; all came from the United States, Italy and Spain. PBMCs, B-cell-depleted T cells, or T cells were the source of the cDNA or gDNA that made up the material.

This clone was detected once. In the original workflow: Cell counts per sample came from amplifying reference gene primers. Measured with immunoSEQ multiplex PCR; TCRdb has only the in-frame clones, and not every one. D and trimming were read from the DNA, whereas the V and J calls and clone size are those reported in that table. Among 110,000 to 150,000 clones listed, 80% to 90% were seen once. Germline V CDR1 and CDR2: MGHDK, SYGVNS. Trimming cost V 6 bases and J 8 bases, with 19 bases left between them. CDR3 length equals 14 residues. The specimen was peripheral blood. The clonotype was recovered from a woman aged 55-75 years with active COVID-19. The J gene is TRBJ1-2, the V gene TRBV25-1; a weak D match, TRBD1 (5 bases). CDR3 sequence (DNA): TGTGCCAGCAGGGGCGGGACTCCAAGGTTCGGCTACACCTTC. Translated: CASRGGTPRFGYTF.